This T cell receptor (beta chain) was recovered during a study of T cell repertoires in cytomegalovirus infection. Across the whole study: Indications came from public TCR beta signatures; they pointed to CMV infection and to a matching HLA type.

TCRdb recomputed calls from the reads with MiXCR, one row per CDR3 protein. Of around 430,000 distinct CDR3 sequences listed, 42% are singletons. Concerning this clonotype itself: Its matching antigen is unknown.

The receptor comes from a human donor in good health (CMV status not recorded). Some clones in this sample may be carry-over from other donors' samples. Source: cultured PBMCs, taken from culture after CMV antigen stimulation.

The CDR3 here is CASRMNTEAFF. DNA for the CDR3: TGTGCCAGCAGAATGAACACTGAAGCTTTCTTT. V gene TRBV6-5 combines with J gene TRBJ1-1; D remains ambiguous. The germline CDR1 and CDR2 sequences are MNHEY and SVGAGI. Trimming pared 6 bases from V and 0 bases from J, leaving 2 bases between. CDR3 length equals 11 residues.